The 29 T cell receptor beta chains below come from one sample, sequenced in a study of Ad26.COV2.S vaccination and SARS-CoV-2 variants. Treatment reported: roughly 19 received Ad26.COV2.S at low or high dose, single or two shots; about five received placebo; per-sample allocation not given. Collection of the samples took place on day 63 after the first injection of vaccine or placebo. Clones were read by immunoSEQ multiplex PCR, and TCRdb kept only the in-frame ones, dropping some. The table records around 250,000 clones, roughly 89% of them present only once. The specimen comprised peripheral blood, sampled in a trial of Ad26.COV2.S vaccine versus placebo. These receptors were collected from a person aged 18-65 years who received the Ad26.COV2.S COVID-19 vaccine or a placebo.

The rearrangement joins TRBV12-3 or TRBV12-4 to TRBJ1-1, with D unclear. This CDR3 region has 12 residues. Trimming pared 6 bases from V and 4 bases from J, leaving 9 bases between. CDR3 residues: CASSLVGTEAFF. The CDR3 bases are TGTGCCAGCAGCCTAGTTGGCACTGAAGCTTTCTTT.

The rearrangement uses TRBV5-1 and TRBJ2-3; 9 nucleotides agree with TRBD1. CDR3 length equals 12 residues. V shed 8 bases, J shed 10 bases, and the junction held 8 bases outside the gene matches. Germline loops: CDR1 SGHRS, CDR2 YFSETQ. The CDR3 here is CASSGDRDSQYF. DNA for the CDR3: TGCGCCAGTTCAGGGGACAGGGATTCGCAGTATTTT.

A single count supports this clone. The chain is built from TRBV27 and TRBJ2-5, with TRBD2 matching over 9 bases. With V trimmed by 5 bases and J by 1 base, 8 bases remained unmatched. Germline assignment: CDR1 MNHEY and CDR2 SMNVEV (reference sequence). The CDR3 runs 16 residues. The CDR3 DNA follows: TGTGCCAGCAGTACCCAAACACTAGCGGGCCAAGAGACCCAGTACTTC. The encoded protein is CASSTQTLAGQETQYF.

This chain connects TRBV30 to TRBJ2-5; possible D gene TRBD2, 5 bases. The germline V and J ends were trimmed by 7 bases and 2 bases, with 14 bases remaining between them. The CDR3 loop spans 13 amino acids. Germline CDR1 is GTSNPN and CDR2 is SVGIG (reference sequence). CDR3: CASETSHQETQYF. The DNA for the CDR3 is TGTGCCTCCGAAACTAGTCATCAAGAGACCCAGTACTTC. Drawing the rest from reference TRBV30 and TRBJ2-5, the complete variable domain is SQTIHQWPATLVQPVGSPLSLECTVEGTSNPNLYWYRQAAGRGLQLLFYSVGIGQISSEVPQNLSASRPQDRQFILSSKKLLLSDSGFYLCASETSHQETQYFGPGTRLLVL.

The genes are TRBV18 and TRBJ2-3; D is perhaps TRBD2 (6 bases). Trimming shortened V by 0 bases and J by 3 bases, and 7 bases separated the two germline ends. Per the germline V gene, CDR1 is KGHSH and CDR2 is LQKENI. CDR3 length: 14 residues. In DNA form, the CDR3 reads TGTGCCAGCTCACCACCGGCGGGGACAGATACGCAGTATTTT. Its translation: CASSPPAGTDTQYF.

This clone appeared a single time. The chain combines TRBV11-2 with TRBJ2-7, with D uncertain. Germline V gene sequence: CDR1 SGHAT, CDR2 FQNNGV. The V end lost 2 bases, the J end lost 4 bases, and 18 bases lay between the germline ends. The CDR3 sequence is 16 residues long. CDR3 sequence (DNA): TGTGCCAGCAGCTTATCCCAGGTTCGGCTGGGGTACGAGCAGTACTTC. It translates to CASSLSQVRLGYEQYF.

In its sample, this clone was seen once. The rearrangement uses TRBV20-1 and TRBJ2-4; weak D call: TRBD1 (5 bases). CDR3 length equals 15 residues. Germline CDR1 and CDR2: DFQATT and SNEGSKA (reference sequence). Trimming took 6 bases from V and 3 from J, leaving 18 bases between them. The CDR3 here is CSASGEEGDKNIQYF. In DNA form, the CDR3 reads TGCAGTGCCAGTGGTGAGGAAGGGGACAAAAACATTCAGTACTTC.

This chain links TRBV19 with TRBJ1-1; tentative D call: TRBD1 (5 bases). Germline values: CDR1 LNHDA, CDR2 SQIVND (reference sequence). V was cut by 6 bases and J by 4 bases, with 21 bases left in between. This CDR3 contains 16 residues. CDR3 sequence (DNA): TGTGCCAGTAGCCCGGCCAGATCTGGGGGGGGCACTGAAGCTTTCTTT. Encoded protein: CASSPARSGGGTEAFF.

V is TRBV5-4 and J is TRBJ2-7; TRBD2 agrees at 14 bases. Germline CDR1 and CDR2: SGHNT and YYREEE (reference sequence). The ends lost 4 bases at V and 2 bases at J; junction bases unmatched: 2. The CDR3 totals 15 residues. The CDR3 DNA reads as TGTGCCAGCAGCCCGGGACTAGCGGGGGCCTACGAGCAGTACGTC. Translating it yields CASSPGLAGAYEQYV.

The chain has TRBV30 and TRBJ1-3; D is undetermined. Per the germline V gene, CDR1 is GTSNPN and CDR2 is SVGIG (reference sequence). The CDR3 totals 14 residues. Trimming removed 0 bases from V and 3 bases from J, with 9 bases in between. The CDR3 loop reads CAWSVGGYGNTIYF. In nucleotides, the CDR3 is TGTGCCTGGAGTGTGGGAGGATATGGAAACACCATATATTTT.

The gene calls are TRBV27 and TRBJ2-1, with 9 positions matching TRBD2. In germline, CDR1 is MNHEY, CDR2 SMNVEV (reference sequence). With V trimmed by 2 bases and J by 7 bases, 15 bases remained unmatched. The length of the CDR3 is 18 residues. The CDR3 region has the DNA TGTGCCAGCAGTTTAAGGTCCCCCCTAGCGGGGTTGGGGAATGAGCAGTTCTTC. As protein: CASSLRSPLAGLGNEQFF.

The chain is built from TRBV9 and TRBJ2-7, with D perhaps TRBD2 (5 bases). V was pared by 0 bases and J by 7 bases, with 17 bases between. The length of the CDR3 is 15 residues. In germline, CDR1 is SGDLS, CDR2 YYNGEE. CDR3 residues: CASSVDARRQAEQYF. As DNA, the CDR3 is TGTGCCAGCAGCGTAGACGCCAGGAGGCAGGCGGAGCAGTACTTC.

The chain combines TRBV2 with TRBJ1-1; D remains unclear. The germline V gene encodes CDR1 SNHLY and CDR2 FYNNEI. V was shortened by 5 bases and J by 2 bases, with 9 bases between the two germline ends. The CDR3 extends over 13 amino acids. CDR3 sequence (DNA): TGTGCCAGCAGTCCCGACACAAACACTGAAGCTTTCTTT. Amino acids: CASSPDTNTEAFF.

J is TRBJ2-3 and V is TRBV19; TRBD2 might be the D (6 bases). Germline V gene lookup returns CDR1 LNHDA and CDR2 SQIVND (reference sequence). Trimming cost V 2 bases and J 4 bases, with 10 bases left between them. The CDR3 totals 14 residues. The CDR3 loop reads CASSIRGWADTQYF. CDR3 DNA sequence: TGTGCCAGTAGTATACGGGGGTGGGCAGATACGCAGTATTTT.

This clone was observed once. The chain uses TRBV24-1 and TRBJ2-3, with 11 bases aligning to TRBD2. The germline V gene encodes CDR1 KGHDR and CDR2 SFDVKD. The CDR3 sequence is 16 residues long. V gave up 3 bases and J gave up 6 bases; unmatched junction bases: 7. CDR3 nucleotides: TGTGCCACCAGTGATCTCACTAGCGGGAGTTTTGATACGCAGTATTTT. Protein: CATSDLTSGSFDTQYF.

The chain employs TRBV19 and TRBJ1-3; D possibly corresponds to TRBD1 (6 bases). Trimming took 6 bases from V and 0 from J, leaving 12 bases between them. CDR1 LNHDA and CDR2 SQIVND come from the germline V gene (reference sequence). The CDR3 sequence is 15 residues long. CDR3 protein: CASRGRTVSGNTIYF. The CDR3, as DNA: TGTGCCAGTAGAGGCCGGACAGTCTCTGGAAACACCATATATTTT.

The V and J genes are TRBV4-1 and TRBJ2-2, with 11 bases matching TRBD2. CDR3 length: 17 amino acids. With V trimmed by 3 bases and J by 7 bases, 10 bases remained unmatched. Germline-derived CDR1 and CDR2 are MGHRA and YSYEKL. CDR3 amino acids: CASSQTSGKAAGGELFF. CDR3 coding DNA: TGCGCCAGCAGCCAGACTAGCGGGAAGGCCGCGGGCGGGGAGCTGTTTTTT.

The CDR3 region has the DNA TGTGCCAGCAGCTCCCGGGAAGAGCAGTTCTTC. Translation: CASSSREEQFF. The chain recombines TRBV5-6 with TRBJ2-1, with a possible D match to TRBD2 (5 bases). Germline CDR1 and CDR2: SGHDT and YYEEEE. This CDR3 comprises 11 residues. Between the trimmed V and J ends, which lost 3 bases and 10 bases, there was a span of 8 bases.

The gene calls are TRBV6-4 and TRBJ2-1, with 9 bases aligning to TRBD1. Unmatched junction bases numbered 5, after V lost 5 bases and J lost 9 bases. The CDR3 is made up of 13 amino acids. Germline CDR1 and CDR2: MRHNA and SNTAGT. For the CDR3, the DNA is TGTGCCAGCAGTCAACAGGGGGCGAGTGAGCAGTTCTTC. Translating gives CASSQQGASEQFF.

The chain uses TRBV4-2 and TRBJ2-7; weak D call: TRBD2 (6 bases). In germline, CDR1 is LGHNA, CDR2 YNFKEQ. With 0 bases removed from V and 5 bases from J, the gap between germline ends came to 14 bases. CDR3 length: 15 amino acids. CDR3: CASSQDKAGPDEQYF. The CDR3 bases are TGTGCCAGCAGCCAAGATAAGGCGGGGCCGGACGAGCAGTACTTC.

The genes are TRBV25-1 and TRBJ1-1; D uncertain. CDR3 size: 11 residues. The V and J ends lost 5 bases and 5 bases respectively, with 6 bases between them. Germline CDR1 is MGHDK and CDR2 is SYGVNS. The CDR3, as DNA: TGTGCCAGCAGTAGTGGGACTGAAGCTTTCTTT. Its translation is CASSSGTEAFF.

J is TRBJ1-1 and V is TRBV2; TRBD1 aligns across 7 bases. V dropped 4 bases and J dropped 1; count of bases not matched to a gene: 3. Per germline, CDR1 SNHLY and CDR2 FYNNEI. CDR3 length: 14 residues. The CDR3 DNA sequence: TGTGCCAGCAGTGGGCGACAGGGGAACACTGAAGCTTTCTTT. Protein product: CASSGRQGNTEAFF.

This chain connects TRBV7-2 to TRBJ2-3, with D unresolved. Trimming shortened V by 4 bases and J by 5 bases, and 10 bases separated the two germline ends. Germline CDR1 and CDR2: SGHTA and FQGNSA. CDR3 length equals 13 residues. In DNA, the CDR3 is TGTGCCAGCAGCTCCCCTTTGGTAGATACGCAGTATTTT. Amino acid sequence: CASSSPLVDTQYF.

The DNA of the CDR3 is TGTGCCAGCAGCGTCCAGGGGAAAGCTAACTATGGCTACACCTTC. It yields the protein CASSVQGKANYGYTF. The gene calls are TRBV9 and TRBJ1-2; the D gene is possibly TRBD1 (6 bases). The CDR3 is 15 amino acids. Germline V gene sequence: CDR1 SGDLS, CDR2 YYNGEE. V lost 2 bases to trimming and J lost 0 bases, with 11 bases between them.

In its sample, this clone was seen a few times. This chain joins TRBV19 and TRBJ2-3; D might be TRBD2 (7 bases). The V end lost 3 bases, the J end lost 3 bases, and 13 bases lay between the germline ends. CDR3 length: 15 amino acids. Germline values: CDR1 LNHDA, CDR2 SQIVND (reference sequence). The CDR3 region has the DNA TGTGCCAGTAGTATCCGGGGGGCGGCGACAGATACGCAGTATTTT. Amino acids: CASSIRGAATDTQYF.

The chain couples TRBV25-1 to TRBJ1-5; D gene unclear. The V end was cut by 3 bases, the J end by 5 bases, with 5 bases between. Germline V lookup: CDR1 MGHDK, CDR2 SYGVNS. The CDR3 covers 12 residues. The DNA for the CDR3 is TGTGCCAGCAGTGAGTGGGATCAGCCCCAGCATTTT. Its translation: CASSEWDQPQHF.

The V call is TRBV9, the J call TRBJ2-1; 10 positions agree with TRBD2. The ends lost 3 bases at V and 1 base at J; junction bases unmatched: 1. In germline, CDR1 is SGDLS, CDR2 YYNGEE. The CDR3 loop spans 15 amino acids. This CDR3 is CASSGSGRSYNEQFF. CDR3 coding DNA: TGTGCCAGCAGCGGTAGCGGGAGGTCCTACAATGAGCAGTTCTTC.

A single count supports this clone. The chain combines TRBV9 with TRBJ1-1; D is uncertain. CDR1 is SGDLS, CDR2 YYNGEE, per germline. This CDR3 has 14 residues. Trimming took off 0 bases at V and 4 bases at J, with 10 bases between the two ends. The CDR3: CASSVVPGFTEAFF. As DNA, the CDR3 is TGTGCCAGCAGCGTAGTTCCGGGTTTCACTGAAGCTTTCTTT. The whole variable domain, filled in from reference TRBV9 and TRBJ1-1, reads DSGVTQTPKHLITATGQRVTLRCSPRSGDLSVYWYQQSLDQGLQFLIQYYNGEERAKGNILERFSAQQFPDLHSELNLSSLELGDSALYFCASSVVPGFTEAFFGQGTRLTVV.

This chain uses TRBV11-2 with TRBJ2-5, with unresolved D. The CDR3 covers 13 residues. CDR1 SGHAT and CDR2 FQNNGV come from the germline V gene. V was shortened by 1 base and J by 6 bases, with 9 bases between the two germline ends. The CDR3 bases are TGTGCCAGCAGCTTAGTAGCCCTCCAGACCCAGTACTTC. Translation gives CASSLVALQTQYF.